The next 29 T cell receptor beta chains were all read from a single sample in a study of blood T cell repertoires in COVID-19. The assay was immunoSEQ multiplex PCR, and TCRdb's table has in-frame clones only and misses some. The sample carries more than 30,000 clones, 75% to 85% recorded once. Sequencing was carried out using peripheral blood. Receptor source: an older woman with acute or convalescent COVID-19.

This chain connects TRBV29-1 to TRBJ2-1, with a weak D call TRBD2 (7 bases). Germline CDR1 is SQVTM and CDR2 is ANQGSEA. The CDR3 has 13 residues. V lost 3 bases, J lost 10 bases, and 16 bases lay in between. The CDR3: CSVDPLGGREQFF. The DNA of the CDR3 is TGCAGCGTTGACCCCCTGGGGGGGCGAGAGCAGTTCTTC.

This chain joins TRBV29-1 and TRBJ1-1, with D perhaps TRBD1 (6 bases). V gave up 3 bases and J gave up 5 bases, with 10 bases separating them. The CDR3 totals 12 residues. Germline V lookup: CDR1 SQVTM, CDR2 ANQGSEA. The CDR3 bases are TGCAGCGTTGACGGGGGGCGTACTGAAGCTTTCTTT. Translating gives CSVDGGRTEAFF.

The gene calls are TRBV4-1 and TRBJ2-3, with a tentative D call TRBD2 (5 bases). This CDR3 comprises 20 residues. The germline gives CDR1 MGHRA, CDR2 YSYEKL. Trimming removed 3 bases at V and 0 bases at J, with 25 bases between. CDR3 protein: CASSHFKFGPGSASTDTQYF. CDR3 sequence (DNA): TGCGCCAGCAGCCACTTCAAGTTCGGCCCGGGATCCGCTAGCACAGATACGCAGTATTTT.

The chain carries TRBV3-1 (or the pseudogene TRBV3-2) and TRBJ2-1; 7 nucleotides agree with TRBD2. CDR3 size: 14 residues. Trimming took 1 base from V and 10 from J; bases not matched to a gene: 7. Germline loops: CDR1 LGHDT, CDR2 YNNKEL (reference sequence). CDR3 protein: CASSQGGGPWEQFF. In DNA form, the CDR3 reads TGTGCCAGCAGCCAAGGGGGAGGGCCTTGGGAGCAGTTCTTC.

The rearrangement links TRBV15 to TRBJ2-2, with D perhaps matching TRBD1 (5 bases). CDR3 size: 16 residues. The V end lost 7 bases, the J end lost 7 bases, and 22 bases lay between the germline ends. Looked up from germline, CDR1 is LNHNV and CDR2 is YYDKDF (reference sequence). The chain's CDR3 is CATTTPGRLIGGELFF. The CDR3 bases are TGTGCCACCACCACCCCAGGGCGTTTAATAGGCGGGGAGCTGTTTTTT.

This chain uses TRBV28 with TRBJ2-7, with D tentatively TRBD1 or TRBD2 (7 bases each). Germline-derived CDR1 and CDR2 are MDHEN and SYDVKM. V dropped 10 bases and J dropped 7 bases, with 17 bases sitting between them. CDR3 length: 12 residues. The CDR3 region is CAIRGGTWEQYF. The CDR3 coding sequence is TGTGCCATCAGGGGGGGGACGTGGGAGCAGTACTTC.

This clone occurred once. The rearrangement links TRBV5-6 to TRBJ1-6, with D possibly TRBD1 on 5 matching bases. Trimming shortened V by 0 bases and J by 10 bases, and 14 bases separated the two germline ends. CDR1 SGHDT and CDR2 YYEEEE come from the germline V gene. The CDR3 runs 15 residues. The DNA for the CDR3 is TGTGCCAGCAGCTTGGAGGCAGGGATTAAGTCACCCCTCCACTTT. Residues: CASSLEAGIKSPLHF. Full variable domain (rest looked up from reference TRBV5-6 and TRBJ1-6): DAGVTQSPTHLIKTRGQQVTLRCSPKSGHDTVSWYQQALGQGPQFIFQYYEEEERQRGNFPDRFSGHQFPNYSSELNVNALLLGDSALYLCASSLEAGIKSPLHFGNGTRLTVT.

The chain is built from TRBV12-5 and TRBJ1-1; maybe TRBD1 (6 bases). Germline CDR1 is LGHNT and CDR2 is FRNRAP. The CDR3 has 15 amino acids. The V and J ends lost 2 bases and 6 bases respectively, with 16 bases between them. The CDR3 is CASGLPPQGSPEAFF. CDR3 nucleotide sequence: TGTGCTAGTGGTTTGCCCCCACAGGGAAGTCCTGAAGCTTTCTTT.

The chain joins TRBV7-2 to TRBJ2-7, with 7 bases lining up with TRBD2. With 10 bases clipped from V and 3 bases from J, the junction kept 9 bases outside the gene matches. Germline CDR1 and CDR2: SGHTA and FQGNSA. This CDR3 has 13 residues. CDR3 sequence reads: CATRSGNDYEQYF. DNA of the CDR3: TGTGCCACCCGGAGCGGGAACGACTACGAGCAGTACTTC.

This chain links TRBV2 with TRBJ1-4, with 8 nucleotides matching TRBD1. V trimming: 10 bases; J trimming: 6 bases; junction bases outside the gene matches: 13. Germline V gene sequence: CDR1 SNHLY, CDR2 FYNNEI. The CDR3 totals 15 residues. CDR3 bases: TGTGCCAACCCTATCAGACAGGGGCGGGATGAAAAACTGTTTTTT. This encodes CANPIRQGRDEKLFF.

A word on this clone: Distinct nucleotide sequences in the sample also encode this CDR3. The chain combines TRBV5-6 with TRBJ2-7; 9 positions agree with TRBD1. This CDR3 is 14 amino acids long. The germline V gene encodes CDR1 SGHDT and CDR2 YYEEEE. J lost 0 bases, V lost 3 bases, and 1 base had no gene match. In nucleotides, the CDR3 is TGTGCCAGCAGCTCGACAGGGGGCTCCTACGAGCAGTACTTC. As protein: CASSSTGGSYEQYF.

The V and J genes are TRBV7-2 and TRBJ2-1, with D possibly TRBD2 on 6 matching bases. Germline V gene lookup returns CDR1 SGHTA and CDR2 FQGNSA. Trimming took 5 bases from V and 8 from J, leaving 22 bases between them. The length of the CDR3 is 16 residues. The CDR3 here is CASSHPSGVTLDEQFF. The CDR3 region has the DNA TGTGCCAGCAGCCACCCCTCGGGGGTCACTCTGGATGAGCAGTTCTTC. The full variable domain, its missing parts supplied by reference TRBV7-2 and TRBJ2-1, is GAGVSQSPSNKVTEKGKDVELRCDPISGHTALYWYRQSLGQGLEFLIYFQGNSAPDKSGLPSDRFSAERTGGSVSTLTIQRTQQEDSAVYLCASSHPSGVTLDEQFFGPGTRLTVL.

J is TRBJ1-1 and V is TRBV4-1; D is possibly TRBD1 (5 bases). V shed 1 base and J shed 10 bases, with 19 bases lying between them. CDR3 size: 15 residues. Germline CDR1 MGHRA, CDR2 YSYEKL. The CDR3 loop reads CASSQARAGQVGAFF. The CDR3 DNA is TGCGCCAGCAGCCAAGCCAGGGCAGGGCAGGTGGGAGCTTTCTTT.

The rearrangement uses TRBV19 and TRBJ1-1, with a weak D call TRBD1 (5 bases). This CDR3 has 13 amino acids. Trimming took off 5 bases at V and 5 bases at J, with 12 bases between the two ends. Germline CDR1 and CDR2: LNHDA and SQIVND (reference sequence). This CDR3 is CASSGLRGTEAFF. The CDR3 DNA reads as TGTGCCAGTAGTGGGTTAAGGGGAACTGAAGCTTTCTTT.

The chain links TRBV5-4 to TRBJ1-2; D remains ambiguous. The length of the CDR3 is 12 residues. Germline V gene sequence: CDR1 SGHNT, CDR2 YYREEE (reference sequence). The germline V and J ends were trimmed by 5 bases and 9 bases, with 14 bases remaining between them. The CDR3 spells CASRLTGERYTF. CDR3 DNA sequence: TGTGCCAGCAGGTTGACTGGGGAGCGCTACACCTTC.

The chain recombines TRBV19 with TRBJ2-1; D is possibly TRBD2 (5 bases). Germline V gene lookup returns CDR1 LNHDA and CDR2 SQIVND (reference sequence). V was clipped by 5 bases and J by 6 bases, with 11 bases between them. The CDR3 runs 13 residues. CDR3 amino acids: CASSLRRGNEQFF. The CDR3 region has the DNA TGTGCCAGTAGTCTCAGACGGGGCAATGAGCAGTTCTTC.

V is TRBV3-1 (or the pseudogene TRBV3-2) and J is TRBJ1-2; TRBD1 matches 9 bases. Per germline, CDR1 LGHDT and CDR2 YNNKEL (reference sequence). V was clipped by 2 bases and J by 7 bases; unmatched bases: 2. The CDR3 is made up of 13 amino acids. Written as DNA, the CDR3 is TGTGCCAGCAGCCAACCGACAGGGGGTGGCTACACCTTC. Its protein is CASSQPTGGGYTF.

This sequence joins TRBV2 and TRBJ2-7; 7 nucleotides align to TRBD2. Trimming took 10 bases from V and 0 from J; bases not matched to a gene: 3. Germline V CDR1 and CDR2: SNHLY, FYNNEI. The CDR3 is made up of 12 amino acids. The chain's CDR3 is CAMRESSYEQYF. DNA for the CDR3: TGTGCCATGCGGGAGAGCTCCTACGAGCAGTACTTC.

This clone was counted between two and nine times. The rearrangement links TRBV27 to TRBJ1-5, with D possibly matching TRBD1 (5 bases). This CDR3 contains 15 residues. The germline V gene has CDR1 MNHEY and CDR2 SMNVEV (reference sequence). Trimming stripped 0 bases from V and 3 bases from J, with 9 bases between. Written as DNA, the CDR3 is TGTGCCAGCAGTTTATCGGCCAGGGACAATCAGCCCCAGCATTTT. Translation: CASSLSARDNQPQHF.

The chain has TRBV18 and TRBJ2-7; 14 bases are a match to TRBD2. Germline CDR1 is KGHSH and CDR2 is LQKENI. The CDR3 is 16 amino acids. J was trimmed by 4 bases and V by 3 bases; bases with no gene match: 5. The CDR3 coding sequence is TGTGCCAGCTCACCCGGGACTAGCGGGAGCGGGTACGAGCAGTACTTC. Its protein is CASSPGTSGSGYEQYF. The variable domain in full, with the rest retrieved from reference TRBV18 and TRBJ2-7, is NAGVMQNPRHLVRRRGQEARLRCSPMKGHSHVYWYRQLPEEGLKFMVYLQKENIIDESGMPKERFSAEFPKEGPSILRIQQVVRGDSAAYFCASSPGTSGSGYEQYFGPGTRLTVT.

The chain links TRBV14 to TRBJ2-1; TRBD2 aligns across 8 bases. CDR1 and CDR2 from the germline V gene are SGHDN and FVKESK. Losses at the gene ends were 1 base for V and 2 bases for J; bases not matched to a gene: 4. The CDR3 is 16 residues long. The CDR3 DNA reads as TGTGCCAGCAGCCAAGGACGGGGGGGTGCCTACAATGAGCAGTTCTTC. As protein: CASSQGRGGAYNEQFF.

The sample holds one count of this clone. The chain uses TRBV6-5 and TRBJ1-6; D gene unclear. V lost 5 bases and J lost 5, with 10 bases in between. From germline, CDR1 is MNHEY and CDR2 SVGAGI. This CDR3 contains 14 residues. CDR3 loop: CASSLTTDNSPLHF. The CDR3 DNA is TGTGCCAGCAGTCTGACAACGGATAATTCACCCCTCCACTTT.

This clone showed up just a few times. The chain has TRBV19 and TRBJ2-3; 12 bases are shared with TRBD2. CDR1 and CDR2 from the germline V gene are LNHDA and SQIVND (reference sequence). There are 17 residues in the CDR3. Trimming removed 3 bases from V and 4 bases from J; junction bases left unmatched: 8. This CDR3 is CASSMASGRALADTQYF. The CDR3 nucleotides read TGTGCCAGTAGTATGGCTAGCGGGAGGGCCCTCGCAGATACGCAGTATTTT.

This clone was observed a handful of times. This chain uses TRBV9 with TRBJ2-1; 13 nucleotides agree with TRBD2. J was trimmed by 4 bases and V by 4 bases; bases with no gene match: 5. Germline CDR1 is SGDLS and CDR2 is YYNGEE. The CDR3 is 16 amino acids. CDR3 amino acids: CASSQRTSGSYNEQFF. The CDR3 nucleotides read TGTGCCAGCAGCCAAAGGACTAGCGGGAGTTACAATGAGCAGTTCTTC.

This clone was seen only a few times. The chain couples TRBV15 to TRBJ2-1; D is perhaps TRBD2 (5 bases). The germline V gene encodes CDR1 LNHNV and CDR2 YYDKDF (reference sequence). The V end lost 0 bases, the J end lost 10 bases, and 16 bases lay between the germline ends. CDR3 size: 15 residues. CDR3 protein: CATSRDLARAREQFF. The CDR3 nucleotides read TGTGCCACCAGCAGAGATCTAGCAAGAGCACGCGAGCAGTTCTTC.

This clone has only one observation. The chain recombines TRBV7-6 with TRBJ2-2; the match to TRBD2 covers 11 bases. Trimming cost V 4 bases and J 5 bases; bases outside gene matches: 15. This CDR3 is built from 19 residues. CDR1 is SGHVS and CDR2 is FNYEAQ in the germline V gene. In DNA, the CDR3 is TGTGCCAGCAGCTCGCGCCCCTTAGCGGGAGGGCCGGGGACCGGGGAGCTGTTTTTT. This gives the protein CASSSRPLAGGPGTGELFF.

V is TRBV29-1 and J is TRBJ1-1; maybe TRBD1 (5 bases). This CDR3 is 12 amino acids long. Germline CDR1 and CDR2: SQVTM and ANQGSEA. V shed 7 bases and J shed 7 bases, with 16 bases lying between them. CDR3: CSAERGLHEAFF. The CDR3 DNA is TGCAGCGCAGAAAGGGGTCTCCATGAAGCTTTCTTT.

V and J are TRBV6-5 and TRBJ2-1, with D possibly TRBD2 on 6 matching bases. Trimming left V 2 bases short and J 8 bases short, with 10 bases between. The V gene's germline CDR1 is MNHEY and CDR2 SVGAGI. The CDR3 covers 13 residues. CDR3 in DNA: TGTGCCAGCAGTTACCTTGGGGACTATGAGCAGTTCTTC. This gives the protein CASSYLGDYEQFF.

The chain employs TRBV5-6 and TRBJ1-2; the D gene is possibly TRBD1 (5 bases). The V gene's germline CDR1 is SGHDT and CDR2 YYEEEE. The CDR3 is made up of 17 amino acids. V was trimmed by 2 bases and J by 8 bases, leaving 25 bases between them. Here the CDR3 reads CASSLKPLGLLVVGYTF. Written as DNA, the CDR3 is TGTGCCAGCAGCTTAAAACCCCTGGGACTCCTCGTGGTGGGCTACACCTTC.